Presented here are 27 T cell receptor beta chains from one specimen sequenced in a study of identical twins. TCRdb re-derived calls from the 5' RACE reads in MiXCR, one entry per CDR3 protein. The profile covers some 500,000 distinct CDR3 sequences, with 9.6% appearing a single time and roughly 3.2% taken by the ten largest. In addition, the sample was reused for a study of yellow fever vaccine responses in identical twins.

The sample taken for sequencing was PBMCs. The source is a woman between 18 and 29 years old in good health.

The gene calls are TRBV6-5 and TRBJ2-7; D is undetermined. The V and J ends lost 2 bases and 5 bases respectively, with 16 bases between them. The CDR3 is 15 amino acids. Per germline, CDR1 MNHEY and CDR2 SVGAGI. The CDR3 sequence is CASSYGVLPSNEQYF. The CDR3 nucleotides are TGTGCCAGCAGTTACGGTGTACTCCCATCCAACGAGCAGTACTTC.

This clonotype was recorded a few times. This chain joins TRBV5-1 and TRBJ2-3; 11 nucleotides line up with TRBD2. Trimming cost V 2 bases and J 2 bases; bases outside gene matches: 7. CDR1 and CDR2 (germline): SGHRS, YFSETQ. This CDR3 has 17 residues. This CDR3 reads CASSFLAGGPFTDTQYF. For the CDR3, the DNA is TGCGCCAGCAGCTTTCTAGCGGGAGGACCATTCACAGATACGCAGTATTTT.

The rearrangement uses TRBV4-1 and TRBJ2-3, with D possibly matching TRBD2 (7 bases). Trimming took off 0 bases at V and 3 bases at J, with 16 bases between the two ends. Germline V CDR1 and CDR2: MGHRA, YSYEKL. CDR3 length: 17 amino acids. The CDR3 here is CASSQDGGRGGTDTQYF. The CDR3 region has the DNA TGCGCCAGCAGCCAAGATGGGGGCAGGGGAGGGACAGATACGCAGTATTTT.

The rearrangement links TRBV12-3 or TRBV12-4 to TRBJ2-3; D may be TRBD1 (6 bases). The length of the CDR3 is 15 residues. Trimming pared 6 bases from V and 3 bases from J, leaving 16 bases between. In nucleotides, the CDR3 is TGTGCCAGCAGGGAGAAGACAGGTGCAACAGATACGCAGTATTTT. It translates to CASREKTGATDTQYF.

Many counts were recorded for this clonotype. This sequence joins TRBV10-3 and TRBJ2-5, with TRBD1 matching 9 bases. Trimming cost V 10 bases and J 3 bases; bases outside gene matches: 9. Germline CDR1 reads ENHRY; CDR2 reads SYGVKD. The CDR3 contains 14 residues. The DNA for the CDR3 is TGTGCCACTAGGGACAGGGATCAGAAAGAGACCCAGTACTTC. This translates into CATRDRDQKETQYF.

The chain has TRBV5-1 and TRBJ2-5; 8 bases fit TRBD2. The CDR3 has 16 residues. Germline-derived CDR1 and CDR2 are SGHRS and YFSETQ. V gave up 4 bases and J gave up 5 bases; unmatched junction bases: 13. Written as DNA, the CDR3 is TGCGCCAGCAGCCCCGGGGGGGTCGGCATGTGGGAGACCCAGTACTTC. Its protein is CASSPGGVGMWETQYF.

CDR3 residues: CASNKPGLAGGTDTQYF. The CDR3 bases are TGCGCCAGCAACAAACCGGGACTAGCGGGAGGCACAGATACGCAGTATTTT. V and J are TRBV10-2 and TRBJ2-3, with 14 positions matching TRBD2. Unmatched junction bases numbered 7, after V lost 7 bases and J lost 1 base. The CDR3 contains 17 residues. Germline V gives CDR1 WSHSY, CDR2 SAAADI.

This clonotype was observed many times. This chain connects TRBV5-1 to TRBJ2-7; the D is unclear. Trimming removed 0 bases from V and 0 bases from J, with 7 bases in between. The CDR3 contains 14 residues. CDR1 and CDR2 from the germline V gene are SGHRS and YFSETQ. The CDR3 bases are TGCGCCAGCAGCTTGGCCAAGGGCTCCTACGAGCAGTACTTC. Its translation is CASSLAKGSYEQYF.

This clonotype was observed a few times. V and J are TRBV20-1 and TRBJ2-2; D remains unclear. Per germline, CDR1 DFQATT and CDR2 SNEGSKA (reference sequence). The CDR3 spans 15 residues. V was clipped by 5 bases and J by 0 bases, with 13 bases between them. The CDR3 DNA reads TGCAGTGCTTTTCACAAGGACGCGAACACCGGGGAGCTGTTTTTT. It specifies CSAFHKDANTGELFF.

This clonotype was recorded many times. V and J are TRBV7-2 and TRBJ2-7, with TRBD1 as a possible D gene (6 bases). V lost 5 bases, J lost 6 bases, and 14 bases lay in between. CDR1 SGHTA and CDR2 FQGNSA come from the germline V gene. The CDR3 is made up of 13 amino acids. The CDR3 sequence: CASSTVTGIEQYF. The CDR3 DNA is TGTGCCAGCAGCACCGTTACAGGGATCGAGCAGTACTTC. Supplemented by reference TRBV7-2 and TRBJ2-7, the full variable domain reads GAGVSQSPSNKVTEKGKDVELRCDPISGHTALYWYRQSLGQGLEFLIYFQGNSAPDKSGLPSDRFSAERTGGSVSTLTIQRTQQEDSAVYLCASSTVTGIEQYFGPGTRLTVT.

V is TRBV6-6 and J is TRBJ2-7; D remains unclear. V dropped 9 bases and J dropped 3 bases, with 15 bases sitting between them. Germline V gene lookup returns CDR1 MNHNY and CDR2 SVGAGI (reference sequence). This CDR3 contains 13 residues. The CDR3 DNA sequence: TGTGCCAGTGCAGGACCGATCGGCTACGAGCAGTACTTC. Translated, it gives CASAGPIGYEQYF.

This clonotype was observed a handful of times. The V and J genes are TRBV5-1 and TRBJ2-5; D is perhaps TRBD2 (7 bases). The V and J ends lost 3 bases and 4 bases respectively, with 13 bases between them. In germline, CDR1 is SGHRS, CDR2 YFSETQ. The CDR3 runs to 14 residues. The CDR3 DNA follows: TGCGCCAGCAGCTATGGGGGGGCCGGAGAGACCCAGTACTTC. Encoded protein: CASSYGGAGETQYF.

The DNA of the CDR3 is TGCGCCAGCAGCACGTCCGTGGGTACGCAGTATTTT. Protein sequence: CASSTSVGTQYF. The genes are TRBV5-1 and TRBJ2-3; D gene ambiguous. Germline assignment: CDR1 SGHRS and CDR2 YFSETQ. The CDR3 is made up of 12 amino acids. Trimming pared 4 bases from V and 8 bases from J, leaving 11 bases between.

This clonotype was detected many times. The chain links TRBV4-3 to TRBJ2-7; the match to TRBD2 covers 10 bases. CDR3 length: 18 amino acids. Germline V gene sequence: CDR1 LGHNA, CDR2 YSLEER. V shed 0 bases, J shed 0 bases, and the junction held 8 bases outside the gene matches. DNA of the CDR3: TGCGCCAGCAGCCAAGATTATTTTCTAGCGGGAGACTCCTACGAGCAGTACTTC. As protein: CASSQDYFLAGDSYEQYF.

This clonotype appeared a few times. The rearrangement links TRBV11-2 to TRBJ1-3; tentatively, D is TRBD1 (6 bases). The germline gives CDR1 SGHAT, CDR2 FQNNGV. V was trimmed by 5 bases and J by 4 bases, leaving 24 bases between them. This CDR3 contains 18 residues. The CDR3 spells CASSPGALQGMKGNTIYF. The CDR3 region has the DNA TGTGCCAGCAGCCCGGGGGCTCTACAGGGAATGAAGGGAAACACCATATATTTT.

This clonotype has only a few counts. The J gene is TRBJ2-1, the V gene TRBV30; perhaps D is TRBD1 or TRBD2 (5 bases each). This CDR3 spans 15 amino acids. In germline, CDR1 is GTSNPN, CDR2 SVGIG (reference sequence). V lost 1 base to trimming and J lost 8 bases, with 18 bases between them. DNA of the CDR3: TGTGCCTGGAGTGCAGGGAGAGGTGAGCAGGATGAGCAGTTCTTC. Translation: CAWSAGRGEQDEQFF.

The V gene is TRBV5-1, the J gene TRBJ1-1; tentatively, D is TRBD1 (5 bases). Germline V CDR1 and CDR2: SGHRS, YFSETQ. The CDR3 extends over 15 amino acids. The V and J ends lost 3 bases and 3 bases respectively, with 15 bases between them. For the CDR3, the DNA is TGCGCCAGCAGCTCCCGACAGCCGGCGGACACTGAAGCTTTCTTT. This translates into CASSSRQPADTEAFF.

This clonotype was seen only a few times. The CDR3 coding sequence is TGTGCCACCAGTCCAACCATACTAGCGGGAGCTGGGACCCAGTACTTC. Translation: CATSPTILAGAGTQYF. The chain is built from TRBV15 and TRBJ2-5, with TRBD2 matching over 11 bases. Germline V gene data show CDR1 as LNHNV and CDR2 as YYDKDF (reference sequence). Losses at the gene ends were 6 bases for V and 7 bases for J; bases not matched to a gene: 13. CDR3 length equals 16 residues.

This clonotype was recorded a few times. The chain links TRBV9 to TRBJ2-3; D call uncertain. The CDR3 is 14 amino acids. Looked up from germline, CDR1 is SGDLS and CDR2 is YYNGEE. The V gene lost 0 bases and the J gene lost 8 bases, with 13 bases spanning the gap. Here the CDR3 DNA reads TGTGCCAGCAGCGTAGTTGTCAAGGACGGTACGCAGTATTTT. Its translation is CASSVVVKDGTQYF.

This clonotype has at least ten counts. The rearrangement links TRBV3-1 to TRBJ2-5; D ambiguous. Germline CDR1 reads LGHDT; CDR2 reads YNNKEL (reference sequence). There are 11 residues in the CDR3. V lost 1 base, J lost 7 bases, and 4 bases lay in between. CDR3 region: CASSQGGTQYF. DNA of the CDR3: TGTGCCAGCAGCCAAGGCGGGACCCAGTACTTC.

This clonotype was seen more than once but under ten times. The rearrangement uses TRBV7-2 and TRBJ2-7; D is undetermined. This CDR3 is built from 14 residues. Trimming removed 5 bases from V and 1 base from J, with 12 bases in between. The germline gives CDR1 SGHTA, CDR2 FQGNSA. CDR3 residues: CASSARLGSYEQYF. The CDR3 bases are TGTGCCAGCAGCGCTCGACTGGGTTCCTACGAGCAGTACTTC.

Many counts were recorded for this clonotype. This rearrangement joins TRBV20-1 to TRBJ1-3; possible D gene TRBD1, 5 bases. Germline V lookup: CDR1 DFQATT, CDR2 SNEGSKA (reference sequence). This CDR3 spans 14 amino acids. Between the trimmed V and J ends, which lost 5 bases and 0 bases, there was a span of 11 bases. CDR3 protein: CSARPGPSGNTIYF. The CDR3 nucleotides read TGCAGTGCTCGACCGGGACCCTCTGGAAACACCATATATTTT.

This clonotype was counted ten times or more. CDR3 DNA: TGTGCCAGCAGTTCACTTGAGTATGGCTACACCTTC. It codes for CASSSLEYGYTF. This rearrangement joins TRBV12-3 or TRBV12-4 to TRBJ1-2; D remains ambiguous. The CDR3 spans 12 residues. Trimming left V 4 bases short and J 5 bases short, with 8 bases between.

The gene calls are TRBV20-1 and TRBJ2-3; D is unresolved. CDR3 length equals 8 residues. Trimming removed 5 bases from V and 14 bases from J, with 8 bases in between. Germline CDR1 and CDR2: DFQATT and SNEGSKA (reference sequence). The CDR3 region has the DNA TGCAGTGCTCCAATGGGGTATTTT. This encodes CSAPMGYF.

This clonotype was counted only a few times. The J gene is TRBJ2-7, the V gene TRBV30, with TRBD1 matching 7 bases. Germline assignment: CDR1 GTSNPN and CDR2 SVGIG (reference sequence). The length of the CDR3 is 14 residues. CDR3: CAGKGDSAIYEQYF. The CDR3 nucleotides read TGTGCGGGGAAGGGGGACAGTGCAATCTACGAGCAGTACTTC.

This clonotype has ten or more counts. J is TRBJ2-7 and V is TRBV15; perhaps TRBD2 as D (5 bases). Germline V gene lookup returns CDR1 LNHNV and CDR2 YYDKDF (reference sequence). The CDR3 runs to 13 residues. V was trimmed by 1 base and J by 7 bases, leaving 11 bases between them. The CDR3 nucleotides are TGTGCCACCAGCAGAGCGGGGTACGGTGAGCAGTACTTC. It codes for CATSRAGYGEQYF. Full variable domain (remainder filled in from reference TRBV15 and TRBJ2-7): DAMVIQNPRYQVTQFGKPVTLSCSQTLNHNVMYWYQQKSSQAPKLLFHYYDKDFNNEADTPDNFQSRRPNTSFCFLDIRSPGLGDTAMYLCATSRAGYGEQYFGPGTRLTVT.

In this sample, this clonotype turned up a few times. The chain has TRBV20-1 and TRBJ2-4, with TRBD2 matching 7 bases. The CDR3 length is 13 residues. After removal of 1 base from V and 8 bases from J, the junction contained 5 bases not matched to a gene. Germline-derived CDR1 and CDR2 are DFQATT and SNEGSKA (reference sequence). CDR3 loop: CSARGGGEYIQYF. As DNA, the CDR3 is TGCAGTGCTAGAGGGGGGGGGGAATACATTCAGTACTTC.